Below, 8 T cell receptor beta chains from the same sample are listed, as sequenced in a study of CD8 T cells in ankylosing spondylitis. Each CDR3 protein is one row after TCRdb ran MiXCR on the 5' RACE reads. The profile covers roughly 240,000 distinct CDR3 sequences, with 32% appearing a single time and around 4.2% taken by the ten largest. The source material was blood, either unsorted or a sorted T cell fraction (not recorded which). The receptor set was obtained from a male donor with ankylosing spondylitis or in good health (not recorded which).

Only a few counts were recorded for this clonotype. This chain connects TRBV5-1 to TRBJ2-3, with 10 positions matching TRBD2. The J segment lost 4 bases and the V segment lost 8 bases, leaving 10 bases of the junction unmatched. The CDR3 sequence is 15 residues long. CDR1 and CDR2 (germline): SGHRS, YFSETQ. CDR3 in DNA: TGCGCCAGTACAGCGCTAGCGGGAGATGCAGATACGCAGTATTTT. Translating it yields CASTALAGDADTQYF.

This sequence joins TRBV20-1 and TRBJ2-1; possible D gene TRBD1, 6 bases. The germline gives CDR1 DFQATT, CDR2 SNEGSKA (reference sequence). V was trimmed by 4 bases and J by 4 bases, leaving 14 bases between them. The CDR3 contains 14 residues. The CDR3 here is CSATDRRPYNEQFF. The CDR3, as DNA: TGCAGTGCTACCGACAGGCGGCCATACAATGAGCAGTTCTTC.

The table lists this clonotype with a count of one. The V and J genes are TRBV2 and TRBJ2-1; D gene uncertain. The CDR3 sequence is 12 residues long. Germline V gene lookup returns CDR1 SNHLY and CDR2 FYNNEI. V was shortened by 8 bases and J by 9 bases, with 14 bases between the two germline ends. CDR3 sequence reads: CASGVGLTEQFF. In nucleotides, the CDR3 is TGTGCCAGCGGGGTAGGGCTGACTGAGCAGTTCTTC.

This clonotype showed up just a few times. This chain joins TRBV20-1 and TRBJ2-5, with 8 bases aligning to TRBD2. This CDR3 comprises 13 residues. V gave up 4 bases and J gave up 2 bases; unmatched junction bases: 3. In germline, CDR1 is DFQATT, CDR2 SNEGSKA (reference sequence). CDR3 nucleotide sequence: TGCAGTGCTATGGCGGGGGGACAAGAGACCCAGTACTTC. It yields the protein CSAMAGGQETQYF.

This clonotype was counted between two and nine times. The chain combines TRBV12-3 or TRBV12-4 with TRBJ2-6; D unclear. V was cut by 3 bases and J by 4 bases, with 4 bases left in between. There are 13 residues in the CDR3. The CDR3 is CASSFFGANVLTF. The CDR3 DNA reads TGTGCCAGCAGTTTTTTCGGGGCCAACGTCCTGACTTTC.

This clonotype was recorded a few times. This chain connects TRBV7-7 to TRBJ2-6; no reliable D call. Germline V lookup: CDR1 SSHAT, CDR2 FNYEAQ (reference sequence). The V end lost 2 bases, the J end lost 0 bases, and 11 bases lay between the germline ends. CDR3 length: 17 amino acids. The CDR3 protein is CASSLRWRNSGANVLTF. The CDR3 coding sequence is TGTGCCAGCAGCTTAAGGTGGCGGAACTCTGGGGCCAACGTCCTGACTTTC. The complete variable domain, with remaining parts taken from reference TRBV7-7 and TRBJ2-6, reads GAGVSQSPRYKVTKRGQDVTLRCDPISSHATLYWYQQALGQGPEFLTYFNYEAQPDKSGLPSDRFSAERPEGSISTLTIQRTEQRDSAMYRCASSLRWRNSGANVLTFGAGSRLTVL.

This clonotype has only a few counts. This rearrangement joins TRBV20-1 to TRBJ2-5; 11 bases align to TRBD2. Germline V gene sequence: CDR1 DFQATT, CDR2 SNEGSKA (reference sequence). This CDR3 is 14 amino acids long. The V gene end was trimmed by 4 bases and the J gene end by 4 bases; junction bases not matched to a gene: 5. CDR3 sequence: CSANSGGALETQYF. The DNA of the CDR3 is TGCAGTGCTAATAGCGGGGGGGCGTTAGAGACCCAGTACTTC.

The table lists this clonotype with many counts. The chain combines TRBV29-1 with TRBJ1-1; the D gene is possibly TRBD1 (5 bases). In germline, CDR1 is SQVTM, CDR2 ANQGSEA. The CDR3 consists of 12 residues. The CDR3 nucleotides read TGCGGCCCTGTCGGCGACCTTCAGGGAGCTTTCTTT. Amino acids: CGPVGDLQGAFF. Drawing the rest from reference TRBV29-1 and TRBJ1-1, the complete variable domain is SAVISQKPSRDICQRGTSLTIQCQVDSQVTMMFWYRQQPGQSLTLIATANQGSEATYESGFVIDKFPISRPNLTFSTLTVSNMSPEDSSIYLCGPVGDLQGAFFGQGTRLTVV.